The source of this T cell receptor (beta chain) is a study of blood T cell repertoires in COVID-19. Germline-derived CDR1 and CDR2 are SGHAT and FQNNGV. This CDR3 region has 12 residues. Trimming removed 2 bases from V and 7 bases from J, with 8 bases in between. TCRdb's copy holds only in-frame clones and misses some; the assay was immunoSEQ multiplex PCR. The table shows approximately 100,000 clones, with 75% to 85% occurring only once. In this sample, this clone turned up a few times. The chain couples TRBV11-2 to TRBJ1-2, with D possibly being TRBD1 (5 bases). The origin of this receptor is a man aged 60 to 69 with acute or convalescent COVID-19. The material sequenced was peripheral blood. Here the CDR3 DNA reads TGTGCCAGCAGCTTAAGCGGGGGTGGCTACACCTTC. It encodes CASSLSGGGYTF. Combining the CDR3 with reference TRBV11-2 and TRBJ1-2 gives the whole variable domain EAGVAQSPRYKIIEKRQSVAFWCNPISGHATLYWYQQILGQGPKLLIQFQNNGVVDDSQLPKDRFSAERLKGVDSTLKIQPAKLEDSAVYLCASSLSGGGYTFGSGTRLTVV.